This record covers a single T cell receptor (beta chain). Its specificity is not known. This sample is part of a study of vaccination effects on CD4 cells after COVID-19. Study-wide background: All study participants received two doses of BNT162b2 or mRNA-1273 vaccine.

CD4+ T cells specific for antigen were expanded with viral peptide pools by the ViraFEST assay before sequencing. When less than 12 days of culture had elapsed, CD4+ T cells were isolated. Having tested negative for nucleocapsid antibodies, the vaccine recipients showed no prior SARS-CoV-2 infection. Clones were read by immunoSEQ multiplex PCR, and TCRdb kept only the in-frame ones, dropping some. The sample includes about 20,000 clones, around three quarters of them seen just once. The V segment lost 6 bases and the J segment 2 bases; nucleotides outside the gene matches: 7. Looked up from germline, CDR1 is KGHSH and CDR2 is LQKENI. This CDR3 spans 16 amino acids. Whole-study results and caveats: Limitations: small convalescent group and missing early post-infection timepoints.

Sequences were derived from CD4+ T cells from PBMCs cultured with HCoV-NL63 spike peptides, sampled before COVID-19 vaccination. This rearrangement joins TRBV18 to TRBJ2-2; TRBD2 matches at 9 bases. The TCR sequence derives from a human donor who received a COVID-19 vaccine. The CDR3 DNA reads TGTGCCAGCTCTCCTCGGACTAGCGACAACACCGGGGAGCTGTTTTTT. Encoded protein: CASSPRTSDNTGELFF.